This is a list of T cell receptor beta chains from one sample in a study of beta chain features in type 1 diabetes. Data came from immunoSEQ multiplex PCR; TCRdb stores just in-frame clones and leaves some out. The sample records about 650,000 clones, approximately 13% being singletons. Material: naive CD4+ T cells from blood. These receptors all come from a man aged 25-40 years with type 1 diabetes. The CDR3 runs from the conserved cysteine through the conserved F or W. Each record gives: D gene, clone size, V gene, J gene, CDR3 DNA, CDR3 protein. A D gene is named only where the DNA matches it firmly. Clone sizes are given selectively: once, few, many, or a class where the clone is expanded.

NA	NA	TRBV7-2	TRBJ1-2	TGTGCCAGCAGCTCTCAGGAATCCTTTTACTATGGCTACACCTTC	CASSSQESFYYGYTF
NA	few	TRBV4-3	TRBJ2-2	TGCGCCAGCAGCCCCTCATACACCGGGGAGCTGTTTTTT	CASSPSYTGELFF
TRBD1	NA	TRBV2	TRBJ2-1	TGTGCCAGCAGTGAAGATAGGGACAGGGGAGATGAGCAGTTCTTC	CASSEDRDRGDEQFF
NA	few	TRBV18	TRBJ2-6	TGTGCCAGCTCACCGGAGGGTTCTGGGGCCAACGTCCTGACTTTC	CASSPEGSGANVLTF
TRBD1	few	TRBV28	TRBJ1-2	TGTGCCAGCAGTTCCTCCGGGACAGACCTCCCTAACTATGGCTACACCTTC	CASSSSGTDLPNYGYTF
NA	few	TRBV30	TRBJ1-4	TGTGCCTGGAGTGTACCGTGGAGGACAACTAATGAAAAACTGTTTTTT	CAWSVPWRTTNEKLFF
NA	NA	TRBV7-3	TRBJ2-1	TGTGCCAGCAGCTTAACACGGCAAAGCCGATTGTCCAATGAGCAGTTCTTC	CASSLTRQSRLSNEQFF
NA	few	TRBV7-9	TRBJ1-1	TGTGCCAGCAGCTTAATTGGGGGCTGGGGAACTGAAGCTTTCTTT	CASSLIGGWGTEAFF
NA	few	TRBV9	TRBJ2-7	TGTGCCAGCAGCGTAGGAGGGCGTAACGGGGTCTACGAGCAGTACTTC	CASSVGGRNGVYEQYF
NA	few	TRBV6-5	TRBJ1-2	TGTGCCAGCAAGACGGGGGACTATGGCTACACCTTC	CASKTGDYGYTF
TRBD1	NA	TRBV29-1	TRBJ2-1	TGCAGCGGAGAACCGGGACAGGGGTCAGCTGAGCAGTTCTTC	CSGEPGQGSAEQFF
NA	few	TRBV4-2	TRBJ2-7	TGTGCCAGCAGCCCAGCCAAGGGGGACGAGCAGTACTTC	CASSPAKGDEQYF
NA	few	TRBV19	TRBJ1-2	TGTGCCAGTAGTCCAAAAGGCTCGACGGTGAACTATGGCTACACCTTC	CASSPKGSTVNYGYTF
NA	NA	TRBV7-2	TRBJ1-2	TGTGCCAGCAGCCCCATTAGGGGCCCTGGCTACACCTTC	CASSPIRGPGYTF
NA	few	TRBV9	TRBJ1-1	TGTGCCAGCAAGGACGGGGGCGCGAACACTGAAGCTTTCTTT	CASKDGGANTEAFF
NA	NA	TRBV28	TRBJ2-7	TGTGCCAGCAGTATATCCTACGAGCAGTACTTC	CASSISYEQYF
NA	once	TRBV27	TRBJ2-5	TGTGCCAGACTAGAGGAGGATTCTGTGACCCAGTACTTC	CARLEEDSVTQYF
NA	few	TRBV7-2	TRBJ1-2	TGTGCCAGCAGCTTCACATCCCCGACAGGCCCGGGTGGTTACACCTTC	CASSFTSPTGPGGYTF
NA	NA	TRBV30	TRBJ1-3	TGTGCCGGGGGGTCCTCTGGAAACACCATATATTTT	CAGGSSGNTIYF
TRBD1	NA	TRBV7-2	TRBJ1-5	TGTGCCAGCAGTAACCGGGACAGGAATCAGCCCCAGCATTTT	CASSNRDRNQPQHF
NA	few	TRBV7-6	TRBJ1-5	TGTGCCAGCAGCCCTGGGTCAGTCAGCAATCAGCCCCAGCATTTT	CASSPGSVSNQPQHF
NA	NA	TRBV10-1	TRBJ2-5	TGCGCCAGCAGTTCCTACAGGGGAGGTGAAGAGACCCAGTACTTC	CASSSYRGGEETQYF
TRBD2	few	TRBV7-9	TRBJ2-5	TGTGCCAGCAGCTTTAGCGGGGCAGAGACCCAGTACTTC	CASSFSGAETQYF
NA	few	TRBV6-6	TRBJ1-4	TGTGCCAGCAGTACACTCATCGGGACTGGTGGTGAAAAACTGTTTTTT	CASSTLIGTGGEKLFF
TRBD1	NA	TRBV4-2	TRBJ2-1	TGTGCCAGCAGCCAAGAATCCGACAGGGCGTTTGAGCAGTTCTTC	CASSQESDRAFEQFF
TRBD1	few	TRBV9	TRBJ2-1	TGTGCCAGCAGCGAGACCCCTAACAGGGGGTACAATGAGCAGTTCTTC	CASSETPNRGYNEQFF
NA	NA	TRBV10-3	TRBJ1-1	TGTGCCATCACGACCGGGCTGAACACTGAAGCTTTCTTT	CAITTGLNTEAFF
NA	few	TRBV29-1	TRBJ1-2	TGCAGCGTTGAAGATCGGGGGGTTAGTGGCTATGGCTACACCTTC	CSVEDRGVSGYGYTF
NA	few	TRBV7-7	TRBJ2-2	TGTGCTAGCAGCTTAGCCTTCCCCCCCGGGGAGCTGTTTTTT	CASSLAFPPGELFF
TRBD1	NA	TRBV14	TRBJ2-7	TGTGCCAGCAGCTCACAGGGGTCCCACGAGCAGTACTTC	CASSSQGSHEQYF
TRBD1	few	TRBV18	TRBJ1-1	TGTGCCAGCTCACCGGGACAGGGGGCGGCCCTGAACACTGAAGCTTTCTTT	CASSPGQGAALNTEAFF
TRBD2	NA	TRBV5-4	TRBJ2-3	TGTGCCAGCAGCTCGCGACTAGCCGGGAACACAGATACGCAGTATTTT	CASSSRLAGNTDTQYF
NA	NA	TRBV14	TRBJ2-3	TGTGCCAGCAGCCAAGAAGTCGCGACGGACGGCACAGATACGCAGTATTTT	CASSQEVATDGTDTQYF
NA	few	TRBV6-6	TRBJ2-7	TGTGCCAGCAGTTACGCGGGGACAAACGAGCAGTACTTC	CASSYAGTNEQYF
NA	few	TRBV10-3	TRBJ2-3	TGTGCCAGCAGTTACCGAGGGTCCCTAGATACGCAGTATTTT	CASSYRGSLDTQYF
NA	few	TRBV9	TRBJ2-7	TGTGCCAGCACCCTAACGCGGTGGCAGTACTACGAGCAGTACTTC	CASTLTRWQYYEQYF
NA	many	TRBV28	TRBJ2-2	TGTGCCAGCAGTGGTGGAGGTAACACCGGGGAGCTGTTTTTT	CASSGGGNTGELFF
NA	NA	TRBV9	TRBJ2-3	TGTGCCAGCAGCGCAACAGGGTCCGTGGCGGATACGCAGTATTTT	CASSATGSVADTQYF
NA	few	TRBV5-4	TRBJ2-3	TGTGCCAGCAGCAGGGACCCTTCCCCCACAGATACGCAGTATTTT	CASSRDPSPTDTQYF
NA	NA	TRBV6-6	TRBJ2-7	TGTGCCAGCAGTTACCCCCAAGCATCCTACGAGCAGTACTTC	CASSYPQASYEQYF
TRBD1	NA	TRBV18	TRBJ2-1	TGTGCCAGCTCACCCCAAACACAGGGGAAAGGGGAACAGTTCTTC	CASSPQTQGKGEQFF
TRBD1	NA	TRBV12-5	TRBJ2-7	TGTGCTAGTGGTTTGTTCCGGACAGGGAGCCTAAACGAGCAGTACTTC	CASGLFRTGSLNEQYF
TRBD1	few	TRBV5-4	TRBJ1-2	TGTGCCAGCAGCCCACTGGCAGGGGGTGATGGCTACACCTTC	CASSPLAGGDGYTF
NA	NA	TRBV5-6	TRBJ2-3	TGTGCCAGCAGCTTGGAGGATACGCAGTATTTT	CASSLEDTQYF
TRBD1	few	TRBV14	TRBJ2-1	TGTGCCAGCAGCGACAAACAGGGGTCCTACAATGAGCAGTTCTTC	CASSDKQGSYNEQFF
NA	few	TRBV9	TRBJ1-3	TGTGCCAGCTCAGGACCCTACTCTGGAAACACCATATATTTT	CASSGPYSGNTIYF
TRBD2	NA	TRBV9	TRBJ2-7	TGTGCCAGCAGCGTAGAAGGGGTCCTCAGGGAGGGATACGAGCAGTACTTC	CASSVEGVLREGYEQYF
NA	NA	TRBV2	TRBJ2-7	TGTGCCAGCAGTGTTAGCAGGGTGGGTGAGCAGTACTTC	CASSVSRVGEQYF
NA	NA	TRBV7-8	TRBJ2-6	TGTGCCAGCAGCTCCCGGGACGGGAAAAGCTCTGGGGCCAACGTCCTGACTTTC	CASSSRDGKSSGANVLTF